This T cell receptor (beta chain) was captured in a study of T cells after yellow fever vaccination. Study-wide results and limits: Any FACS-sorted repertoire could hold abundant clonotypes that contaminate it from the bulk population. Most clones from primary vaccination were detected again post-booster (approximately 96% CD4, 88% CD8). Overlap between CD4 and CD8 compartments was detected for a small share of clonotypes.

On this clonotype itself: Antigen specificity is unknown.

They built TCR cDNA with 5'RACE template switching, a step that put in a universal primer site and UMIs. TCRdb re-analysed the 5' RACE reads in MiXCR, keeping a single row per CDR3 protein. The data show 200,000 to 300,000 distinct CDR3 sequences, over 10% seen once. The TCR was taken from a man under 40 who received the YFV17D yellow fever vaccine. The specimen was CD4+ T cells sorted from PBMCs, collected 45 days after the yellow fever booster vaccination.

In DNA, the CDR3 is TGTGCCAGCAGCCCCAGATCTAGCGGCACAGATACGCAGTATTTT. Residues: CASSPRSSGTDTQYF. The chain carries TRBV7-9 and TRBJ2-3; perhaps TRBD2 as D (6 bases). The CDR3 length is 15 residues. From germline, CDR1 is SEHNR and CDR2 FQNEAQ (reference sequence). V was trimmed by 5 bases and J by 1 base, leaving 13 bases between them.